This note documents a single T cell receptor beta chain sequence. What it binds is unknown. Some clones are missing from TCRdb's copy, which holds only in-frame ones; the method was immunoSEQ multiplex PCR. This table has around 79,000 clones, around 89% appearing once. The CDR3 length is 18 residues. Germline V lookup: CDR1 LNHDA, CDR2 SQIVND (reference sequence). V trimming: 6 bases; J trimming: 4 bases; junction bases outside the gene matches: 14. The data were obtained in a study of T cell responses to AZD1222 COVID-19 vaccine. Overall study context: The analysis combined second doses at about 4 or about 12 weeks. Overall study findings and caveats: White British people made up most donors, females outnumbered males, and clonal diversity was possibly underestimated. Repertoire sampling happened only post peak T cell response. Across the whole spike, CD4 TCRs peaked at regions 160-218 and 743-854.

This TCR came from an adult in good health. The chain combines TRBV19 with TRBJ2-6; TRBD1 agrees at 8 bases. This specimen consisted of peripheral blood, obtained on day 0 of AZD1222 vaccination. The CDR3 DNA follows: TGTGCCAGTAGCCCTACCGGACAGGGAGCTACCGGGGCCAACGTCCTGACTTTC. Encoded protein: CASSPTGQGATGANVLTF.